The clone carrying this TCR beta chain was detected only once. Trimming shortened V by 5 bases and J by 2 bases, and 19 bases separated the two germline ends. CDR1 is SEHNR and CDR2 is FQNEAQ in the germline V gene (reference sequence). The CDR3 length is 16 residues. No patient had autoimmune disease or received systemic immunosuppression. The record originates from a study of OX40 agonist ivuxolimab in advanced cancers. Study details: Cohort: around 79% men, mean age around 55, aged roughly 23 to 90.

TCRdb keeps only in-frame clones here, not all; method: immunoSEQ multiplex PCR. The sample lists tens of thousands of clones, about 80% occurring once. Sequencing was performed on CD4+ or CD8+ T cells sorted from blood, taken in a trial of the OX40 agonist ivuxolimab. This receptor was obtained from an adult with an advanced solid tumor such as melanoma, head and neck, liver or kidney cancer. This chain links TRBV7-9 with TRBJ2-7, with D uncertain. The CDR3 DNA reads as TGTGCCAGCAGCACCATGGCCTCATTGCTAACCTACGAGCAGTACTTC. This sequence encodes CASSTMASLLTYEQYF.